These 26 T cell receptor beta chains were all obtained from the same sample, sequenced in a study of blood T cell repertoires in COVID-19. The protocol was immunoSEQ multiplex PCR, while the TCRdb copy is restricted to in-frame clones and leaves out a portion. The repertoire consists of about 170,000 clones, with more than 70% occurring once and the leading ten covering about 10%. The sequencing input was peripheral blood. The receptors were gathered from a woman aged 80 or over with active or convalescent COVID-19.

This chain joins TRBV7-2 and TRBJ2-5; D is possibly TRBD2 (6 bases). This CDR3 is built from 16 residues. CDR1 and CDR2 from the germline V gene are SGHTA and FQGNSA. V was shortened by 5 bases and J by 4 bases, with 20 bases between the two germline ends. CDR3 amino acids: CASSGGYSTSGETQYF. Here the CDR3 DNA reads TGTGCCAGCAGCGGGGGGTACTCAACGAGCGGAGAGACCCAGTACTTC.

This CDR3 reads CASFSGRASLDEQFF. As DNA, the CDR3 is TGCGCCAGCTTTAGCGGGAGGGCCAGTTTAGATGAGCAGTTCTTC. The chain joins TRBV5-1 to TRBJ2-1, with TRBD2 identical over 11 bases. J gave up 8 bases and V 7 bases, and 11 bases lay outside the gene matches. From germline, CDR1 is SGHRS and CDR2 YFSETQ. The CDR3 is 15 residues long. The variable domain in full, completed from reference TRBV5-1 and TRBJ2-1, reads KAGVTQTPRYLIKTRGQQVTLSCSPISGHRSVSWYQQTPGQGLQFLFEYFSETQRNKGNFPGRFSGRQFSNSRSEMNVSTLELGDSALYLCASFSGRASLDEQFFGPGTRLTVL.

The chain recombines TRBV7-2 with TRBJ1-4, with 10 bases fitting TRBD1. Germline V CDR1 and CDR2: SGHTA, FQGNSA. The CDR3 is made up of 17 amino acids. V was clipped by 5 bases and J by 8 bases; unmatched bases: 14. The chain's CDR3 is CASSVRDRGTSREKLFF. CDR3 in DNA: TGTGCCAGCAGCGTGCGGGACAGGGGTACCTCGAGGGAAAAACTGTTTTTT.

The table lists this clone with a few counts. The rearrangement uses TRBV5-1 and TRBJ2-4, with 8 positions matching TRBD1. V shed 9 bases, J shed 6 bases, and the junction held 11 bases outside the gene matches. The CDR3 runs to 14 residues. Germline V CDR1 and CDR2: SGHRS, YFSETQ. CDR3 region: CATASGTGGNIQYF. As DNA, the CDR3 is TGCGCCACCGCTTCTGGGACAGGAGGAAACATTCAGTACTTC.

The chain has TRBV7-9 and TRBJ2-3; 11 bases are shared with TRBD1. Germline lookup yields CDR1 SEHNR and CDR2 FQNEAQ (reference sequence). The CDR3 has 17 amino acids. Trimming took 5 bases from V and 6 from J; bases not matched to a gene: 13. The CDR3 loop reads CASSPRRGQGVLDTQYF. In nucleotides, the CDR3 is TGTGCCAGCAGCCCCCGTAGGGGACAGGGGGTTCTCGATACGCAGTATTTT.

The chain uses TRBV7-9 and TRBJ2-1; 13 bases line up with TRBD2. Trimming cost V 5 bases and J 5 bases; bases outside gene matches: 6. The CDR3 has 16 residues. The V gene's germline CDR1 is SEHNR and CDR2 FQNEAQ (reference sequence). This chain's CDR3 is CASSLMGLAGNNEQFF. The CDR3 DNA reads as TGTGCCAGCAGCCTAATGGGACTAGCGGGGAACAATGAGCAGTTCTTC.

This chain joins TRBV2 and TRBJ1-5, with unresolved D. The CDR3 is 16 amino acids. Trimming stripped 4 bases from V and 1 base from J, with 14 bases between. Germline CDR1 is SNHLY and CDR2 is FYNNEI. CDR3 residues: CASSAWASGSNQPQHF. In DNA form, the CDR3 reads TGTGCCAGCAGTGCCTGGGCCAGTGGGAGCAATCAGCCCCAGCATTTT. Variable domain in full (rest from reference TRBV2 and TRBJ1-5): EPEVTQTPSHQVTQMGQEVILRCVPISNHLYFYWYRQILGQKVEFLVSFYNNEISEKSEIFDDQFSVERPDGSNFTLKIRSTKLEDSAMYFCASSAWASGSNQPQHFGDGTRLSIL.

This chain links TRBV12-3 or TRBV12-4 with TRBJ2-1; the D gene is possibly TRBD1 (5 bases). This CDR3 is built from 13 residues. V lost 6 bases and J 3 bases, leaving 9 bases between the germline ends. The CDR3 sequence is CASSYRLYNEQFF. As DNA, the CDR3 is TGTGCCAGCAGCTACAGGCTCTACAATGAGCAGTTCTTC.

The chain joins TRBV30 to TRBJ2-1; 11 positions agree with TRBD2. Germline V gene lookup returns CDR1 GTSNPN and CDR2 SVGIG (reference sequence). V was clipped by 2 bases and J by 5 bases; unmatched bases: 2. This CDR3 contains 14 residues. CDR3: CAWSPGLADNEQFF. The CDR3 region has the DNA TGTGCCTGGAGTCCGGGACTAGCGGACAATGAGCAGTTCTTC.

The rearrangement uses TRBV27 and TRBJ2-3, with 14 bases matching TRBD2. Germline CDR1 and CDR2: MNHEY and SMNVEV (reference sequence). This CDR3 comprises 16 residues. J lost 7 bases, V lost 8 bases, and 11 bases had no gene match. Written as DNA, the CDR3 is TGTGCCAGCTCAAGGAGACTAGCGGGAGGGCCCCATACGCAGTATTTT. Protein product: CASSRRLAGGPHTQYF.

The chain has TRBV7-3 and TRBJ1-6; tentatively, D is TRBD1 (5 bases). Trimming shortened V by 0 bases and J by 14 bases, and 11 bases separated the two germline ends. Germline-derived CDR1 and CDR2 are SGHTA and FQGTGA. The CDR3 is 13 amino acids. In DNA form, the CDR3 reads TGTGCCAGCAGCTTAACTGGAGGGGTGTCCCTCCACTTT. This codes for CASSLTGGVSLHF. The full variable domain, with the rest looked up from reference TRBV7-3 and TRBJ1-6, is GAGVSQTPSNKVTEKGKYVELRCDPISGHTALYWYRQSLGQGPEFLIYFQGTGAADDSGLPNDRFFAVRPEGSVSTLKIQRTERGDSAVYLCASSLTGGVSLHFGNGTRLTVT.

The rearrangement joins TRBV28 to TRBJ2-7; TRBD2 aligns across 8 bases. This CDR3 comprises 16 residues. CDR1 is MDHEN and CDR2 is SYDVKM in the germline V gene. V shed 4 bases, J shed 3 bases, and the junction held 11 bases outside the gene matches. In DNA form, the CDR3 reads TGTGCCAGCAGTTCCCCCTGGACTAGCCAACACTACGAGCAGTACTTC. As protein: CASSSPWTSQHYEQYF.

The chain has TRBV18 and TRBJ1-2; TRBD1 matches at 7 bases. Per germline, CDR1 KGHSH and CDR2 LQKENI. After removal of 3 bases from V and 0 bases from J, the junction contained 7 bases not matched to a gene. This CDR3 has 16 amino acids. CDR3 in DNA: TGTGCCAGCTCACCGGACAGGCTCTTTTCTAACTATGGCTACACCTTC. Encoded protein: CASSPDRLFSNYGYTF.

The chain employs TRBV11-2 and TRBJ2-7, with TRBD2 as a possible D gene (6 bases). Deletions cut 5 bases from V and 2 bases from J, with 16 bases between. CDR1 is SGHAT and CDR2 is FQNNGV in the germline V gene. The CDR3 runs to 15 residues. CDR3 residues: CASSIRDGGAYEQYF. CDR3 DNA sequence: TGTGCCAGCAGCATCCGGGACGGGGGAGCCTACGAGCAGTACTTC. Based on the CDR3 plus reference TRBV11-2 and TRBJ2-7, the full variable domain is EAGVAQSPRYKIIEKRQSVAFWCNPISGHATLYWYQQILGQGPKLLIQFQNNGVVDDSQLPKDRFSAERLKGVDSTLKIQPAKLEDSAVYLCASSIRDGGAYEQYFGPGTRLTVT.

There are a few counts of this clone. The chain couples TRBV28 to TRBJ1-3; D unclear. The CDR3 length is 13 residues. Per the germline V gene, CDR1 is MDHEN and CDR2 is SYDVKM. The ends were cut back, 6 bases at V and 4 bases at J, with 10 bases in the middle. The CDR3 is CASSRSTGNTIYF. CDR3 nucleotides: TGTGCCAGCAGCCGGAGTACAGGAAACACCATATATTTT. Based on the CDR3 plus reference TRBV28 and TRBJ1-3, the full variable domain is DVKVTQSSRYLVKRTGEKVFLECVQDMDHENMFWYRQDPGLGLRLIYFSYDVKMKEKGDIPEGYSVSREKKERFSLILESASTNQTSMYLCASSRSTGNTIYFGEGSWLTVV.

The J gene is TRBJ2-5, the V gene TRBV5-4; D might be TRBD2 (5 bases). V shed 1 base and J shed 2 bases, with 6 bases lying between them. This CDR3 has 13 residues. CDR1 is SGHNT and CDR2 is YYREEE in the germline V gene (reference sequence). CDR3 loop: CASSLSGQETQYF. DNA of the CDR3: TGTGCCAGCAGCTTGTCGGGACAAGAGACCCAGTACTTC.

This clone was observed a single time. This chain joins TRBV12-1 and TRBJ2-5; TRBD2 reflects the table's D call only, with no check against the DNA. TRBV12-1 is designated a pseudogene. This CDR3 is 16 amino acids long. Written as DNA, the CDR3 is TGTGCCAGCAGCTTTAGCGGGACTAGCGCACAAGAGACCCAGTACTTC. Amino acid sequence: CASSFSGTSAQETQYF.

The chain employs TRBV19 and TRBJ2-3; TRBD2 matches 7 bases. The V segment lost 3 bases and the J segment 3 bases; nucleotides outside the gene matches: 6. The germline V gene encodes CDR1 LNHDA and CDR2 SQIVND (reference sequence). The CDR3 runs to 15 residues. DNA for the CDR3: TGTGCCAGTAGTATTGGCGGGGGACCAACAGATACGCAGTATTTT. As protein: CASSIGGGPTDTQYF.

The chain has TRBV6-5 and TRBJ2-1; 8 bases fit TRBD2. V lost 8 bases to trimming and J lost 7 bases; unmatched junction nucleotides: 13. Germline values: CDR1 MNHEY, CDR2 SVGAGI. The CDR3 sequence is 15 residues long. Here the CDR3 reads CASASLAGGGNEQFF. CDR3 coding DNA: TGTGCCAGCGCGTCTCTGGCGGGAGGTGGGAATGAGCAGTTCTTC.

The genes are TRBV7-9 and TRBJ2-1, with 13 bases lining up with TRBD2. Trimming removed 5 bases from V and 0 bases from J; junction bases left unmatched: 7. The CDR3 runs to 18 residues. In germline, CDR1 is SEHNR, CDR2 FQNEAQ (reference sequence). In DNA, the CDR3 is TGTGCCAGCAGCCCACGGACTAGCGGGAGCAGCTCCTACAATGAGCAGTTCTTC. This gives the protein CASSPRTSGSSSYNEQFF.

Regarding this clone: This sample includes further DNA sequences coding for the same CDR3. V is TRBV3-1 (or the pseudogene TRBV3-2) and J is TRBJ2-3, with D possibly being TRBD1 (5 bases). V was shortened by 2 bases and J by 0 bases, with 9 bases between the two germline ends. Germline loops: CDR1 LGHDT, CDR2 YNNKEL (reference sequence). The CDR3 sequence is 15 residues long. CDR3 coding DNA: TGTGCCAGCAGCCAAACAGGCACTAGCACAGATACGCAGTATTTT. It translates to CASSQTGTSTDTQYF.

This clone was seen a handful of times. The chain is built from TRBV20-1 and TRBJ1-2; 10 bases align to TRBD1. V was clipped by 3 bases and J by 8 bases; unmatched bases: 9. This CDR3 is built from 14 residues. Germline assignment: CDR1 DFQATT and CDR2 SNEGSKA (reference sequence). The CDR3 sequence: CSASGDRGFAGYTF. CDR3 sequence (DNA): TGCAGTGCTAGTGGGGACAGGGGCTTCGCCGGCTACACCTTC.

The chain has TRBV9 and TRBJ2-3; tentative D call: TRBD2 (6 bases). The CDR3 totals 17 residues. Trimming took 4 bases from V and 3 from J, leaving 21 bases between them. Germline V gene data show CDR1 as SGDLS and CDR2 as YYNGEE. Here the CDR3 DNA reads TGTGCCAGCAGCCCACCCCCCGCGGGAAGACTGACAGATACGCAGTATTTT. This encodes CASSPPPAGRLTDTQYF.

The rearrangement links TRBV24-1 to TRBJ1-2; 9 positions agree with TRBD1. The CDR3 has 14 amino acids. Unmatched junction bases numbered 5, after V lost 4 bases and J lost 6 bases. Germline CDR1 and CDR2: KGHDR and SFDVKD. Here the CDR3 DNA reads TGTGCCACCAGTGACCCGGGACAGGGCCATGGCTACACCTTC. It yields the protein CATSDPGQGHGYTF.

The V gene is TRBV2, the J gene TRBJ1-2, with 9 bases that match TRBD1. Germline V CDR1 and CDR2: SNHLY, FYNNEI. The CDR3 has 15 amino acids. V lost 4 bases to trimming and J lost 5 bases; unmatched junction nucleotides: 8. The DNA of the CDR3 is TGTGCCAGCAGTGGGGGGGGACAGGGACGGTATGGCTACACCTTC. Protein: CASSGGGQGRYGYTF.

This sequence joins TRBV7-6 and TRBJ2-2; 9 nucleotides agree with TRBD1. Germline trimming cut 3 bases from V and 5 bases from J; bases unmatched to any gene: 4. The CDR3 contains 15 residues. Germline CDR1 and CDR2: SGHVS and FNYEAQ. Here the CDR3 DNA reads TGTGCCAGCAGCTTCCGGGACAGGGCGACCGGGGAGCTGTTTTTT. Translated: CASSFRDRATGELFF.